The 29 T cell receptor beta chains below all came from one sample that was sequenced in a study of PD-1 blockade in classical Hodgkin lymphoma. Every patient had relapsed following autologous stem cell transplantation, and cohorts differed in brentuximab vedotin exposure. CD4+ T cells were purified from thawed PBMCs by negative selection. Using immunoSEQ multiplex PCR, the repertoire was profiled, and TCRdb retains in-frame clones only, with some absent. The sample has roughly 2,600 clones, approximately 86% seen once. The material sequenced was CD4+ T cells from blood, taken at baseline. All receptors come from a human donor with classical Hodgkin lymphoma.

This clone has more than one count but fewer than ten. The genes are TRBV7-7 and TRBJ1-1, with D tentatively TRBD1 (5 bases). The length of the CDR3 is 13 residues. The V gene lost 4 bases and the J gene lost 0 bases, with 6 bases spanning the gap. Germline CDR1 and CDR2: SSHAT and FNYEAQ (reference sequence). Written as DNA, the CDR3 is TGTGCCAGCAGCTCGGACATGAACACTGAAGCTTTCTTT. Residues: CASSSDMNTEAFF.

The chain combines TRBV4-3 with TRBJ1-2; D gene uncertain. With 1 base removed from V and 2 bases from J, the gap between germline ends came to 17 bases. The CDR3 contains 17 residues. The germline CDR1 and CDR2 sequences are LGHNA and YSLEER. The CDR3 DNA reads TGCGCCAGCAGCCAAGTAATTCCTGGGAGGACGAACTATGGCTACACCTTC. Residues: CASSQVIPGRTNYGYTF.

The V gene is TRBV12-5, the J gene TRBJ1-5, with D possibly being TRBD1 (6 bases). The CDR3 is made up of 14 amino acids. Per the germline V gene, CDR1 is LGHNT and CDR2 is FRNRAP. V dropped 8 bases and J dropped 6 bases, with 17 bases sitting between them. The CDR3 spells CASTPGHTAQPQHF. CDR3 bases: TGTGCTAGTACCCCGGGACATACGGCTCAGCCCCAGCATTTT.

The chain couples TRBV4-1 to TRBJ1-4; maybe TRBD1 (6 bases). Per the germline V gene, CDR1 is MGHRA and CDR2 is YSYEKL. The V end was cut by 1 base, the J end by 0 bases, with 15 bases between. This CDR3 has 18 amino acids. This chain's CDR3 is CASSQVWGALSTNEKLFF. The CDR3 coding sequence is TGCGCCAGCAGCCAAGTATGGGGGGCCCTCTCAACTAATGAAAAACTGTTTTTT.

The chain uses TRBV5-6 and TRBJ1-1; possibly TRBD1 for D (5 bases). V was shortened by 0 bases and J by 11 bases, with 17 bases between the two germline ends. Germline loops: CDR1 SGHDT, CDR2 YYEEEE. The CDR3 spans 14 residues. The CDR3 loop is CASSLVSTPGVAFF. CDR3 bases: TGTGCCAGCAGCTTGGTGTCGACACCGGGGGTCGCTTTCTTT.

The chain employs TRBV2 and TRBJ1-2; D not certain. This CDR3 comprises 16 residues. V lost 8 bases to trimming and J lost 5 bases, with 24 bases between them. Germline values: CDR1 SNHLY, CDR2 FYNNEI. Here the CDR3 DNA reads TGTGCCAGCCATTTGGATGGCCTCCTAACTGGGTATGGCTACACCTTC. Protein: CASHLDGLLTGYGYTF. Complete variable domain (other parts from reference TRBV2 and TRBJ1-2): EPEVTQTPSHQVTQMGQEVILRCVPISNHLYFYWYRQILGQKVEFLVSFYNNEISEKSEIFDDQFSVERPDGSNFTLKIRSTKLEDSAMYFCASHLDGLLTGYGYTFGSGTRLTVV.

On this clone: Other DNA sequences of this sample code for an identical CDR3. The V call is TRBV7-2, the J call TRBJ2-4, with D possibly being TRBD1 (5 bases). CDR1 is SGHTA and CDR2 is FQGNSA in the germline V gene. CDR3 length equals 18 residues. V lost 5 bases to trimming and J lost 0 bases, with 20 bases between them. CDR3 coding DNA: TGTGCCAGCAGCCCAACCTTGGGGCGGACCCTAGCCAAAAACATTCAGTACTTC. This codes for CASSPTLGRTLAKNIQYF.

This chain uses TRBV12-5 with TRBJ1-2; D remains unclear. The CDR3 spans 13 residues. The germline gives CDR1 LGHNT, CDR2 FRNRAP. Trimming pared 3 bases from V and 2 bases from J, leaving 7 bases between. CDR3 sequence reads: CASGFGQNYGYTF. For the CDR3, the DNA is TGTGCTAGTGGTTTTGGGCAGAACTATGGCTACACCTTC.

The V call is TRBV11-3, the J call TRBJ2-2, with no clear D. Germline V gene data show CDR1 as SGHNT and CDR2 as YENEEA. CDR3 length equals 17 residues. V shed 5 bases and J shed 0 bases, with 16 bases lying between them. CDR3: CASSLTPHKANTGELFF. In DNA, the CDR3 is TGTGCCAGCAGCCTAACCCCCCACAAGGCGAACACCGGGGAGCTGTTTTTT. The full variable domain, rest sourced from reference TRBV11-3 and TRBJ2-2, is EAGVVQSPRYKIIEKKQPVAFWCNPISGHNTLYWYLQNLGQGPELLIRYENEEAVDDSQLPKDRFSAERLKGVDSTLKIQPAELGDSAVYLCASSLTPHKANTGELFFGEGSRLTVL.

The rearrangement joins TRBV4-1 to TRBJ1-3, with 9 nucleotides matching TRBD1. The CDR3 length is 15 residues. Germline V gene lookup returns CDR1 MGHRA and CDR2 YSYEKL. The junction had 4 bases not matched to a gene; V was cut back by 4 bases and J by 3 bases. This CDR3 reads CASSRTGEFGNTIYF. CDR3 bases: TGCGCCAGCAGCCGGACAGGGGAGTTTGGAAACACCATATATTTT.

This clone was seen a single time. V usage is TRBV11-2 and J usage is TRBJ2-5, with D possibly being TRBD2 (5 bases). Germline V gene data show CDR1 as SGHAT and CDR2 as FQNNGV. This CDR3 spans 14 amino acids. V was pared by 5 bases and J by 5 bases, with 15 bases between. The CDR3 is CASSRGSYAETQYF. The CDR3 DNA is TGTGCCAGCAGCCGGGGATCGTACGCGGAGACCCAGTACTTC.

The V and J genes are TRBV27 and TRBJ1-6; D uncertain. Germline lookup yields CDR1 MNHEY and CDR2 SMNVEV (reference sequence). The CDR3 runs 13 residues. V dropped 5 bases and J dropped 11 bases, with 13 bases sitting between them. DNA of the CDR3: TGTGCCAGCAGTATAGGGTTATCGGCACCCCTCCACTTT. The encoded protein is CASSIGLSAPLHF.

The gene calls are TRBV9 and TRBJ1-3, with D possibly TRBD1 on 6 matching bases. The CDR3 sequence is 16 residues long. The V gene lost 1 base and the J gene lost 0 bases, with 11 bases spanning the gap. The germline gives CDR1 SGDLS, CDR2 YYNGEE. In nucleotides, the CDR3 is TGTGCCAGCAGCGTAATGACAGGCTACTCTGGAAACACCATATATTTT. Its protein product is CASSVMTGYSGNTIYF.

The table lists this clone with a few counts. The chain has TRBV19 and TRBJ1-3; the D gene is possibly TRBD1 (6 bases). This CDR3 is 14 amino acids long. Trimming cost V 7 bases and J 0 bases, with 10 bases left between them. In germline, CDR1 is LNHDA, CDR2 SQIVND (reference sequence). CDR3 in amino acids: CASKRQDSGNTIYF. The CDR3 coding sequence is TGTGCCAGTAAGAGACAGGACTCTGGAAACACCATATATTTT.

This chain connects TRBV18 to TRBJ1-1; perhaps TRBD1 as D (5 bases). This CDR3 has 16 amino acids. V was pared by 6 bases and J by 1 base, with 18 bases between. Germline values: CDR1 KGHSH, CDR2 LQKENI. CDR3 sequence (DNA): TGTGCCAGCTCCTTGACACGGGGACGGGGGAACACTGAAGCTTTCTTT. Its translation: CASSLTRGRGNTEAFF.

The rearrangement links TRBV15 to TRBJ2-7; maybe TRBD1 (6 bases). The length of the CDR3 is 15 residues. Trimming removed 0 bases at V and 10 bases at J, with 19 bases between. Germline CDR1 reads LNHNV; CDR2 reads YYDKDF (reference sequence). The CDR3 is CATSRDFHREGPQYF. DNA of the CDR3: TGTGCCACCAGCAGAGATTTCCACAGGGAAGGACCTCAGTACTTC. Full variable domain (outside the CDR3, taken from reference TRBV15 and TRBJ2-7): DAMVIQNPRYQVTQFGKPVTLSCSQTLNHNVMYWYQQKSSQAPKLLFHYYDKDFNNEADTPDNFQSRRPNTSFCFLDIRSPGLGDTAMYLCATSRDFHREGPQYFGPGTRLTVT.

The V and J genes are TRBV4-1 and TRBJ2-5; a possible D gene is TRBD1 (6 bases). The germline gives CDR1 MGHRA, CDR2 YSYEKL. The CDR3 totals 14 residues. Trimming took 2 bases from V and 4 from J, leaving 11 bases between them. DNA of the CDR3: TGCGCCAGCAGCCAAAGTTACAGGGCAGAGACCCAGTACTTC. Its protein product is CASSQSYRAETQYF.

The gene calls are TRBV7-2 and TRBJ2-4; D not resolved. Germline V gives CDR1 SGHTA, CDR2 FQGNSA. There are 13 residues in the CDR3. V lost 2 bases to trimming and J lost 2 bases, with 4 bases between them. The DNA of the CDR3 is TGTGCCAGCAGCTTAAACCCCAAAAACATTCAGTACTTC. It encodes CASSLNPKNIQYF.

The V gene is TRBV28, the J gene TRBJ2-6; D not resolved. V lost 6 bases, J lost 0 bases, and 9 bases lay in between. Per the germline V gene, CDR1 is MDHEN and CDR2 is SYDVKM. The CDR3 runs to 15 residues. The CDR3 DNA follows: TGTGCCAGCAGCTCCGACACCTCTGGGGCCAACGTCCTGACTTTC. Translated, it gives CASSSDTSGANVLTF.

The chain recombines TRBV27 with TRBJ1-1; possibly TRBD1 for D (6 bases). V lost 6 bases, J lost 2 bases, and 10 bases lay in between. The CDR3 runs to 13 residues. CDR1 is MNHEY, CDR2 SMNVEV, per germline (reference sequence). CDR3 coding DNA: TGTGCCAGCAGCGACAGGCTTAACACTGAAGCTTTCTTT. Its translation: CASSDRLNTEAFF.

V usage is TRBV11-3 and J usage is TRBJ2-2; TRBD1 might be the D (6 bases). Germline CDR1 reads SGHNT; CDR2 reads YENEEA. The CDR3 extends over 15 amino acids. V was cut by 6 bases and J by 3 bases, with 14 bases left in between. The CDR3 reads CASRKRTAYTGELFF. CDR3 DNA: TGTGCCAGCAGAAAGAGGACAGCATACACCGGGGAGCTGTTTTTT.

The chain carries TRBV4-3 and TRBJ2-5, with 10 positions matching TRBD2. CDR1 is LGHNA and CDR2 is YSLEER in the germline V gene. This CDR3 region has 20 residues. J gave up 2 bases and V 0 bases, and 15 bases lay outside the gene matches. The CDR3 region is CASSQDLTGGSSGRQETQYF. In nucleotides, the CDR3 is TGCGCCAGCAGCCAAGATCTCACGGGCGGGAGTAGCGGGAGGCAAGAGACCCAGTACTTC.

This sequence joins TRBV11-3 and TRBJ2-3; D is uncertain. The CDR3 covers 14 residues. V lost 3 bases and J 5 bases, leaving 12 bases between the germline ends. The germline V gene encodes CDR1 SGHNT and CDR2 YENEEA. CDR3 in DNA: TGTGCCAGCAGCTTCGGTGGCCCACTAGATACGCAGTATTTT. As protein: CASSFGGPLDTQYF.

This rearrangement joins TRBV6-6 to TRBJ2-7; no clear D. Trimming took off 5 bases at V and 6 bases at J, with 11 bases between the two ends. This CDR3 contains 12 residues. Germline CDR1 reads MNHNY; CDR2 reads SVGAGI (reference sequence). CDR3 coding DNA: TGTGCCAGCAGTGCCGGAACGGGCGAGCAGTACTTC. It is translated as CASSAGTGEQYF.

The V gene is TRBV7-9, the J gene TRBJ2-7; TRBD2 aligns across 15 bases. V shed 2 bases and J 3 bases; nucleotides not matched to a gene: 11. Germline CDR1 reads SEHNR; CDR2 reads FQNEAQ (reference sequence). There are 19 residues in the CDR3. Written as DNA, the CDR3 is TGTGCCAGCAGCTTACCGAAGGGACTAGCGGGGGGCAACCTCTACGAGCAGTACTTC. As protein: CASSLPKGLAGGNLYEQYF.

The chain uses TRBV7-2 and TRBJ1-3; D call uncertain. V lost 1 base, J lost 1 base, and 8 bases lay in between. CDR1 and CDR2 from the germline V gene are SGHTA and FQGNSA. This CDR3 is 15 amino acids long. In DNA, the CDR3 is TGTGCCAGCAGCTTAGGGGTGATTTCTGGAAACACCATATATTTT. This translates into CASSLGVISGNTIYF.

The V gene is TRBV19, the J gene TRBJ2-6; D uncertain. The CDR3 has 17 residues. Deletions cut 7 bases from V and 0 bases from J, with 16 bases between. Germline values: CDR1 LNHDA, CDR2 SQIVND (reference sequence). CDR3 DNA sequence: TGTGCCAGTACCCGAGGCAGCTCAATCTCTGGGGCCAACGTCCTGACTTTC. It codes for CASTRGSSISGANVLTF.

V and J are TRBV5-4 and TRBJ2-2; the D gene is possibly TRBD2 (7 bases). CDR3 length: 15 residues. Germline V gives CDR1 SGHNT, CDR2 YYREEE (reference sequence). V was trimmed by 4 bases and J by 7 bases, leaving 17 bases between them. The CDR3 nucleotides read TGTGCCAGCAGCCCTGGGGGGGGGCCTGGCGGGGAGCTGTTTTTT. Protein sequence: CASSPGGGPGGELFF.

This sequence joins TRBV7-3 and TRBJ1-1; 7 nucleotides agree with TRBD1. From germline, CDR1 is SGHTA and CDR2 FQGTGA. V lost 4 bases and J lost 1; bases outside the gene matches: 3. The CDR3 is 14 residues long. The CDR3 spells CASSSGTANTEAFF. In DNA form, the CDR3 reads TGTGCCAGCAGCTCCGGGACAGCGAACACTGAAGCTTTCTTT. The complete variable domain, with remaining parts taken from reference TRBV7-3 and TRBJ1-1, reads GAGVSQTPSNKVTEKGKYVELRCDPISGHTALYWYRQSLGQGPEFLIYFQGTGAADDSGLPNDRFFAVRPEGSVSTLKIQRTERGDSAVYLCASSSGTANTEAFFGQGTRLTVV.